This T cell receptor beta chain was sequenced for a study of radiotherapy plus CTLA-4 blockade in lung cancer. Trimming left V 4 bases short and J 4 bases short, with 14 bases between. Germline CDR1 reads MDHEN; CDR2 reads SYDVKM. This CDR3 has 15 amino acids. Profiled with immunoSEQ multiplex PCR; TCRdb holds only in-frame clones, not every one. The table lists approximately 83,000 clones, under 80% of them singletons. A remark on this clone: The sample has other DNA sequences that encode this CDR3 too.

Source: peripheral blood, taken from a patient treated with radiotherapy plus ipilimumab. The chain employs TRBV28 and TRBJ1-5; possible D gene TRBD1, 6 bases. The clonotype originates from a human donor with non-small cell lung cancer who had a partial response to radiotherapy plus ipilimumab. Some clones in this sample may be carry-over from other donors' samples. For the CDR3, the DNA is TGTGCCAGCAGTTATGGACAGAATTCTAATCAGCCCCAGCATTTT. It encodes CASSYGQNSNQPQHF.